This TCR beta chain was sequenced during a study of blood T cells in healthy people across ages. Study observations and caveats: There was no known CMV status for donors, so expanded clonotype changes were possibly confounded.

A note on this clonotype: Its cognate antigen is unknown. Possible read error: a much larger clone is one base away. The conserved final phenylalanine or tryptophan is absent from the CDR3, which likely points to a read error.

Per germline, CDR1 SQVTM and CDR2 ANQGSEA. The germline V and J ends were trimmed by 3 bases and 0 bases, with 6 bases remaining between them. The CDR3 has 12 amino acids. Alongside a J-beta primer mix, a sample-barcoded 5' primer served in a second PCR lasting roughly 7 to 12 cycles. Each CDR3 protein is one row after TCRdb ran MiXCR on the 5' RACE reads. The repertoire includes around 990,000 distinct CDR3 sequences, 30% to 40% of them detected once, and around 14% sits in the top ten. Source material: blood. The origin of this receptor is a man between 18 and 29 years old in good health. This chain connects TRBV29-1 to TRBJ2-7; D is unresolved. CDR3 sequence: CSVDYGSYEQYL. The CDR3, as DNA: TGCAGCGTTGACTACGGCTCCTACGAGCAGTACTTG.